This T cell receptor (beta chain) was identified during a study of CD8+CD57+ T cells in acquired aplastic anemia. Overall study: Across the sorted CD4+ and CD8+ cells, DNA amounts averaged roughly 3 ug. The study obtained approximately 11 million reads on average for CD4+ cells from healthy donors. Study-level points and caveats: Significant differences in CD8+ Simpson's diversity were not observed between patients and controls.

The CDR3 loop spans 13 amino acids. Germline V gives CDR1 KGHDR, CDR2 SFDVKD. Trimming cost V 9 bases and J 7 bases; bases outside gene matches: 5. The use of genomic DNA as template underpinned the TCR beta VDJ and CDR3 profiling. MiXCR, applied by TCRdb to the reads, yields one record per CDR3 protein. The sample yields hundreds of thousands of distinct CDR3 sequences, 65% to 75% seen once. As to this clonotype: Antigen specificity is unknown.

The chain uses TRBV24-1 and TRBJ2-2, with 9 positions matching TRBD2. Sequencing was performed on sorted CD4+, CD8+, or CD8+CD57+ T cells (not recorded which) from PBMCs. This TCR derives from a human donor in good health, serving as a control. CDR3 DNA sequence: TGTGCCACCGAGCGGGAGGATATCGGGGAGCTGTTTTTT. Translating gives CATEREDIGELFF.